A single sample gave rise to the 18 T cell receptor beta chains below, sequenced in a study of blood T cells in healthy people across ages. The second PCR ran roughly 6 to 11 cycles with a sample-barcoded 5' primer and J-beta primers. TCRdb re-derived calls from the 5' RACE reads in MiXCR, one entry per CDR3 protein. The data show about 1,800,000 distinct CDR3 sequences, roughly 27% seen once. Sequenced input: blood. These receptors all come from a woman aged 30 to 39 in good health.

J is TRBJ2-2 and V is TRBV28; D unresolved. This CDR3 is built from 13 residues. V shed 7 bases and J shed 6 bases, with 12 bases lying between them. Germline values: CDR1 MDHEN, CDR2 SYDVKM. The CDR3 region has the DNA TGTGCCAGCACCCGCAGTGTTGCCGGGGAGCTGTTTTTT. Translation gives CASTRSVAGELFF.

V gene TRBV5-1 combines with J gene TRBJ1-2; 10 nucleotides align to TRBD1. Germline CDR1 is SGHRS and CDR2 is YFSETQ. This CDR3 comprises 15 residues. V lost 1 base and J lost 6; bases outside the gene matches: 6. CDR3 nucleotides: TGCGCCAGCAGCTTGTCGGACGGGACAGGGGATGGCTACACCTTC. It translates to CASSLSDGTGDGYTF.

The chain combines TRBV4-1 with TRBJ1-6; D ambiguous. V dropped 1 base and J dropped 6 bases, with 10 bases sitting between them. The CDR3 length is 15 residues. The germline CDR1 and CDR2 sequences are MGHRA and YSYEKL. The CDR3 protein is CASSQGESANSPLHF. The CDR3 region has the DNA TGCGCCAGCAGCCAAGGGGAATCAGCTAATTCACCCCTCCACTTT.

This clonotype turned up a few times. This chain uses TRBV6-6 with TRBJ2-3; no clear D gene. CDR1 MNHNY and CDR2 SVGAGI come from the germline V gene (reference sequence). V gave up 0 bases and J gave up 0 bases, with 7 bases separating them. CDR3 length equals 15 residues. The CDR3: CASSYSYSSTDTQYF. Written as DNA, the CDR3 is TGTGCCAGCAGTTACTCGTACAGTAGCACAGATACGCAGTATTTT.

This clonotype was detected a few times. V usage is TRBV10-3 and J usage is TRBJ1-1, with a possible D match to TRBD1 (5 bases). Trimming took off 2 bases at V and 1 base at J, with 8 bases between the two ends. Looked up from germline, CDR1 is ENHRY and CDR2 is SYGVKD. This CDR3 is 14 amino acids long. The CDR3 coding sequence is TGTGCCATCAGTGAGGCCACAGGGAACACTGAAGCTTTCTTT. Translated: CAISEATGNTEAFF.

With respect to this clonotype: One base away lies a much larger clone, so this may be a sequencing read error. This chain joins TRBV13 and TRBJ2-3, with 10 bases that match TRBD2. The length of the CDR3 is 15 residues. Per the germline V gene, CDR1 is PRHDT and CDR2 is FYEKMQ (reference sequence). V trimming: 6 bases; J trimming: 2 bases; junction bases outside the gene matches: 5. The CDR3 region is CASRGSGGYTDTQYF. The CDR3 nucleotides read TGTGCCAGCAGGGGTAGCGGGGGGTACACAGATACGCAGTATTTT.

This clonotype was seen only a few times. The chain joins TRBV24-1 to TRBJ2-3; D uncertain. The V end was cut by 1 base, the J end by 1 base, with 5 bases between. CDR3 size: 14 residues. From germline, CDR1 is KGHDR and CDR2 SFDVKD. In DNA, the CDR3 is TGTGCCACCAGTGATTTCGACGGCACAGATACGCAGTATTTT. Translated: CATSDFDGTDTQYF.

This clonotype has only one observation. V and J are TRBV28 and TRBJ2-7; 9 bases match TRBD2. Germline CDR1 and CDR2: MDHEN and SYDVKM. This CDR3 has 15 amino acids. Losses at the gene ends were 5 bases for V and 2 bases for J; bases not matched to a gene: 7. CDR3 amino acids: CASSGGTSFAYEQYF. In DNA form, the CDR3 reads TGTGCCAGCAGTGGGGGGACTAGCTTCGCCTACGAGCAGTACTTC.

This clonotype was picked up one time. This rearrangement joins TRBV5-1 to TRBJ2-4; no clear D gene. TRBJ2-7 explains the end of the DNA better; the J call may be wrong. This CDR3 is built from 14 residues. Germline V CDR1 and CDR2: SGHRS, YFSETQ. CDR3 amino acids: CASSWLQSIDEQYF. DNA of the CDR3: TGCGCCAGCAGCTGGTTGCAGTCGATTGACGAGCAGTACTTC.

This clonotype was picked up a small number of times. The chain has TRBV12-3 or TRBV12-4 and TRBJ1-2; tentatively, D is TRBD1 (6 bases). Between the trimmed V and J ends, which lost 5 bases and 7 bases, there was a span of 14 bases. The CDR3 covers 13 residues. The CDR3 here is CASSVKNRAGYTF. The CDR3 DNA follows: TGTGCCAGCAGTGTAAAGAACAGGGCTGGCTACACCTTC.

Note on this clonotype: Sequence at one end of the junction differs from germline and may be a read error. The chain carries TRBV28 and TRBJ2-4; D might be TRBD1 or TRBD2, each matching 6 bases. The length of the CDR3 is 15 residues. Germline CDR1 MDHEN, CDR2 SYDVKM. CDR3 DNA: TGTGCCAGCAGTTTAGAGGGGGGACTCCGAAACATTCGGTACTTC. Amino acid sequence: CASSLEGGLRNIRYF.

As regards this clonotype: This may be a read error: a much more frequent sequence differs by one nucleotide. The CDR3 protein is CSARDERGASYEQYF. In DNA, the CDR3 is TGCAGTGCTAGAGATGAGAGGGGGGCCTCCTACGAGCAGTACTTC. The J gene is TRBJ2-7, the V gene TRBV20-1, with D perhaps TRBD1 or TRBD2 (6 bases each). The CDR3 totals 15 residues. Germline CDR1 reads DFQATT; CDR2 reads SNEGSKA (reference sequence). V was cut by 0 bases and J by 0 bases, with 12 bases left in between.

This clonotype was observed a few times. The rearrangement joins TRBV29-1 to TRBJ2-1; no firm D call. V lost 3 bases and J lost 6, with 15 bases in between. This CDR3 region has 14 residues. The germline V gene has CDR1 SQVTM and CDR2 ANQGSEA. As DNA, the CDR3 is TGCAGCGTTGAGATCCAAGGGTTAGGCAATGAGCAGTTCTTC. Its protein is CSVEIQGLGNEQFF.

The chain uses TRBV6-6 and TRBJ1-1; 7 bases align to TRBD1. CDR3 length: 14 residues. With V trimmed by 6 bases and J by 4 bases, 8 bases remained unmatched. The V gene's germline CDR1 is MNHNY and CDR2 SVGAGI (reference sequence). The chain's CDR3 is CASSPLPGGTEAFF. In DNA form, the CDR3 reads TGTGCCAGCAGCCCCCTTCCAGGGGGCACTGAAGCTTTCTTT.

The sample holds many counts of this clonotype. The chain is built from TRBV20-1 and TRBJ2-7, with 12 bases lining up with TRBD2. Per the germline V gene, CDR1 is DFQATT and CDR2 is SNEGSKA (reference sequence). The junction had 11 bases not matched to a gene; V was cut back by 5 bases and J by 6 bases. The CDR3 runs to 15 residues. This CDR3 reads CSALYSSGGVVEQYF. In nucleotides, the CDR3 is TGCAGTGCTCTGTACTCTAGCGGGGGGGTCGTCGAGCAGTACTTC.

The CDR3 loop is CASSPSGVTVFEAFF. CDR3 nucleotides: TGTGCCAGCAGCCCCTCCGGGGTAACGGTCTTTGAAGCTTTCTTT. The rearrangement joins TRBV7-9 to TRBJ1-1; D not certain. CDR3 length: 15 amino acids. Germline lookup yields CDR1 SEHNR and CDR2 FQNEAQ (reference sequence). The V end was cut by 5 bases, the J end by 7 bases, with 20 bases between.

As regards this clonotype: An end of the junction differs from the germline gene, which may be a read error. The rearrangement joins TRBV6-1 to TRBJ1-1; D call uncertain. The CDR3 spans 18 residues. In germline, CDR1 is MNHNS, CDR2 SASEGT. The CDR3 sequence: CTSIPNGRSEGMNTEAFF. CDR3 sequence (DNA): TGTACCAGCATTCCTAATGGGCGGAGTGAAGGGATGAACACTGAAGCTTTCTTT.

The rearrangement joins TRBV12-3 or TRBV12-4 to TRBJ2-7, with TRBD1 identical over 7 bases. The CDR3 runs 15 residues. V lost 10 bases to trimming and J lost 1 base; unmatched junction nucleotides: 13. CDR3 nucleotides: TGTGCCAACAGGAGCGACAGGGTTGGATCCTACGAGCAGTACTTC. Its translation: CANRSDRVGSYEQYF.